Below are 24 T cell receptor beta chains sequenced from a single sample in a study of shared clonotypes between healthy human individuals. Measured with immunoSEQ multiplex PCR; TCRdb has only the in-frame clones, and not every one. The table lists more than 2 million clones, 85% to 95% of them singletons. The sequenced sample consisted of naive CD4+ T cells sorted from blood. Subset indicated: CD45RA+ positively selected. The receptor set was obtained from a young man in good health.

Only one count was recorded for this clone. Here the CDR3 DNA reads TGCGCCAGCAGCTTGTTAGGGACAGGCGGGGAGACCCAGTACTTC. Amino acid sequence: CASSLLGTGGETQYF. V gene TRBV5-1 combines with J gene TRBJ2-5, with 8 positions matching TRBD1. From germline, CDR1 is SGHRS and CDR2 YFSETQ. V dropped 1 base and J dropped 5; count of bases not matched to a gene: 7. The CDR3 is 15 residues long.

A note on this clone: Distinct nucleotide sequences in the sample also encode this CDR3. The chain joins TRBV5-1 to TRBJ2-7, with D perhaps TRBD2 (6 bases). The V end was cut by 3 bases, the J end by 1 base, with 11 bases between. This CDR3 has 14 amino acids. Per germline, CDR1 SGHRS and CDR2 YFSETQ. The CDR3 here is CASSSVAGSYEQYF. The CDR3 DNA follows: TGCGCCAGCAGCTCAGTCGCGGGATCCTACGAGCAGTACTTC.

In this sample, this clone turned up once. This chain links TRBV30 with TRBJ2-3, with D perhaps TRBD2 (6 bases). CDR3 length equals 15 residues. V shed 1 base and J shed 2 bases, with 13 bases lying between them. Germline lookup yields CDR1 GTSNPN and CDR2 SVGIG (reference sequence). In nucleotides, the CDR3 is TGTGCCTGGAGTGAGGGTAGCGGACACACAGATACGCAGTATTTT. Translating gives CAWSEGSGHTDTQYF.

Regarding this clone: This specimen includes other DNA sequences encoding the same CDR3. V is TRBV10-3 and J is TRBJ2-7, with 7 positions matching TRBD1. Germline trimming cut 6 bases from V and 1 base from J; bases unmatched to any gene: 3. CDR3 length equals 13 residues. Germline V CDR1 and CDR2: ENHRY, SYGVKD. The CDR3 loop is CAISGQDSYEQYF. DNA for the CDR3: TGTGCCATCAGCGGACAGGATTCCTACGAGCAGTACTTC.

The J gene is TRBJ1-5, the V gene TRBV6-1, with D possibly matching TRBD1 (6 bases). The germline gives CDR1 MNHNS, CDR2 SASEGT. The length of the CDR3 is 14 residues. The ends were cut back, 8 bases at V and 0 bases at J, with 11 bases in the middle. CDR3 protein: CASVGGLSNQPQHF. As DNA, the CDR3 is TGTGCCAGCGTTGGGGGCCTTAGCAATCAGCCCCAGCATTTT.

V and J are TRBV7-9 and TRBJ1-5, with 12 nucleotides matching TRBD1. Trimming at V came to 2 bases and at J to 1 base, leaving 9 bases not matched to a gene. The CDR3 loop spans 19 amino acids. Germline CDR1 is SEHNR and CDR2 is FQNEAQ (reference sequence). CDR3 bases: TGTGCCAGCAGCTTAAAGAAGGGGACAGGGGGCGAGAGCAATCAGCCCCAGCATTTT. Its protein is CASSLKKGTGGESNQPQHF.

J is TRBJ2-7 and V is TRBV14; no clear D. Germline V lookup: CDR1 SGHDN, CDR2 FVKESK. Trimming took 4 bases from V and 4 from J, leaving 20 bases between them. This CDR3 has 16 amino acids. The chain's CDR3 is CASSPETGPPIYEQYF. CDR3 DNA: TGTGCCAGCAGCCCAGAAACCGGGCCGCCAATTTACGAGCAGTACTTC.

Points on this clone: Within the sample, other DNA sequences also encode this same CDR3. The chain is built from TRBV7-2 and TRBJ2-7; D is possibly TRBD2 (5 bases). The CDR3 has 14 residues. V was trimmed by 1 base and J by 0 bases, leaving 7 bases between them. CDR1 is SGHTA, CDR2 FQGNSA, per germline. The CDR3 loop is CASSLGGPSYEQYF. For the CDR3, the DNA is TGTGCCAGCAGCTTAGGCGGGCCCTCCTACGAGCAGTACTTC.

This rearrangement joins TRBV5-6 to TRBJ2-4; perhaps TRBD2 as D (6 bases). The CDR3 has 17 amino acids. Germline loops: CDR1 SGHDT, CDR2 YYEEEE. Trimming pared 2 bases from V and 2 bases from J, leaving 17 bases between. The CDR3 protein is CASSFRLTEGTKNIQYF. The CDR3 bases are TGTGCCAGCAGCTTTCGACTAACGGAGGGGACCAAAAACATTCAGTACTTC.

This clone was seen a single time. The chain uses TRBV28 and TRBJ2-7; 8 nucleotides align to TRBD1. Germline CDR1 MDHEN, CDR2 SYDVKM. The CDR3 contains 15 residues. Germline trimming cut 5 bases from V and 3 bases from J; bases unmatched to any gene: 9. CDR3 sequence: CASSRPGTGNYEQYF. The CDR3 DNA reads TGTGCCAGCAGTCGTCCCGGGACAGGTAACTACGAGCAGTACTTC.

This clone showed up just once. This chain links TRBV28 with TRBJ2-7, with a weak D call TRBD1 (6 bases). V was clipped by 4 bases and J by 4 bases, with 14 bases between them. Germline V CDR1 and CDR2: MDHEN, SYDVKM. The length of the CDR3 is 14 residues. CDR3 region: CASSYQGLRYEQYF. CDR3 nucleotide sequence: TGTGCCAGCAGTTATCAGGGGTTAAGGTACGAGCAGTACTTC.

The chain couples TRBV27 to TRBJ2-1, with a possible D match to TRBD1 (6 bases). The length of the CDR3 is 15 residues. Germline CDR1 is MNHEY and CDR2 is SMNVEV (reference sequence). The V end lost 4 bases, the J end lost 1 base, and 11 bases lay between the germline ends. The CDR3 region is CASSYKGGSYNEQFF. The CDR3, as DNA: TGTGCCAGCAGTTACAAAGGGGGATCCTACAATGAGCAGTTCTTC.

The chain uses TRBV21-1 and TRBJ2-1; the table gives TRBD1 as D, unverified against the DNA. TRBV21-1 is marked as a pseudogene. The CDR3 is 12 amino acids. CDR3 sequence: CASSKAYNEQFF. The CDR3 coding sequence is TGTGCCAGCAGCAAGGCATACAATGAGCAGTTCTTC.

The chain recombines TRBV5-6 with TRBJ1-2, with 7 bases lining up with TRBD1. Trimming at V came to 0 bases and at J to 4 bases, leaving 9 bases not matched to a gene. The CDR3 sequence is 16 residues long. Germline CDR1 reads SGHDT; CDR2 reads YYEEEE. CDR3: CASSLAGDSLSYGYTF. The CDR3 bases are TGTGCCAGCAGCTTGGCCGGGGACAGCCTTTCCTATGGCTACACCTTC. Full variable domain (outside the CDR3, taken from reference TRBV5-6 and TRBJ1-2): DAGVTQSPTHLIKTRGQQVTLRCSPKSGHDTVSWYQQALGQGPQFIFQYYEEEERQRGNFPDRFSGHQFPNYSSELNVNALLLGDSALYLCASSLAGDSLSYGYTFGSGTRLTVV.

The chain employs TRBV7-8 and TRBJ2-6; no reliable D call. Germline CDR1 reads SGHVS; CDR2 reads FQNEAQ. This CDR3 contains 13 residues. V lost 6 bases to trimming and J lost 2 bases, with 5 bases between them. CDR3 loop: CASSEPGANVLTF. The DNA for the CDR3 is TGTGCCAGCAGTGAACCTGGGGCCAACGTCCTGACTTTC.

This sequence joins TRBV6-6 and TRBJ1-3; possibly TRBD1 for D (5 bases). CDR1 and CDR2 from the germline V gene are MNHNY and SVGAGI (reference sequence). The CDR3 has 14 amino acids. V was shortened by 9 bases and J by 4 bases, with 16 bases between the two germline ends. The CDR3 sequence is CASLLGGGGNTIYF. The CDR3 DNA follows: TGTGCCAGTCTGCTGGGGGGAGGGGGAAACACCATATATTTT.

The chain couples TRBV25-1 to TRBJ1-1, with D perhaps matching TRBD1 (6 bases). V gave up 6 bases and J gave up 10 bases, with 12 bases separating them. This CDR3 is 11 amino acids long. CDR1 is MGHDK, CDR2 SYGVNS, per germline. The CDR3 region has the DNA TGTGCCAGCAGGCGGGGGCTGGGAGCTTTCTTT. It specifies CASRRGLGAFF.

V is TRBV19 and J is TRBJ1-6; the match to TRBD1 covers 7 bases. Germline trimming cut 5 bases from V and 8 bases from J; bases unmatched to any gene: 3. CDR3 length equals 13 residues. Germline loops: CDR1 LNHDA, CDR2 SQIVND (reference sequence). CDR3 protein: CASSPRGYSPLHF. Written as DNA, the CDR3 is TGTGCCAGTAGTCCCAGGGGGTATTCACCCCTCCACTTT.

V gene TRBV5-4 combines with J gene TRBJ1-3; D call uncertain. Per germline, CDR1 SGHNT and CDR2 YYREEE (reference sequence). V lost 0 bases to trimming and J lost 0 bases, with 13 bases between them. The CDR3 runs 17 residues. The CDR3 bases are TGTGCCAGCAGCTTGGGTGGCAGCTCCATCTCTGGAAACACCATATATTTT. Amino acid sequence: CASSLGGSSISGNTIYF.

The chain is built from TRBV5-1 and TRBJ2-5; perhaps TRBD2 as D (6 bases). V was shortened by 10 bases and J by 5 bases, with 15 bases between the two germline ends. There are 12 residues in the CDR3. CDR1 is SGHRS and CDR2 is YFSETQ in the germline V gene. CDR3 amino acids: CASGALRETQYF. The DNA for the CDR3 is TGCGCCTCGGGAGCGCTGAGGGAGACCCAGTACTTC. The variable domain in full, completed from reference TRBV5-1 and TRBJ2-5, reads KAGVTQTPRYLIKTRGQQVTLSCSPISGHRSVSWYQQTPGQGLQFLFEYFSETQRNKGNFPGRFSGRQFSNSRSEMNVSTLELGDSALYLCASGALRETQYFGPGTRLLVL.

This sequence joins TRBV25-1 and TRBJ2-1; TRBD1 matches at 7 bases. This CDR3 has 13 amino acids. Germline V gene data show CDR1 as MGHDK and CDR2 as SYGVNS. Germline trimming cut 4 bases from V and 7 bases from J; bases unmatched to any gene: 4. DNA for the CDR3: TGTGCCAGCAGTGCCGCAGGGGGTAATGAGCAGTTCTTC. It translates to CASSAAGGNEQFF.

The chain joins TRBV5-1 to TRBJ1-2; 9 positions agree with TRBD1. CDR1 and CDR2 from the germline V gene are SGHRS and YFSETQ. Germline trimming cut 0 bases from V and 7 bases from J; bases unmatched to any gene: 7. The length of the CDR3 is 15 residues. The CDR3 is CASSLGPGQGGGYTF. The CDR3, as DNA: TGCGCCAGCAGCTTGGGCCCGGGACAGGGTGGTGGCTACACCTTC.

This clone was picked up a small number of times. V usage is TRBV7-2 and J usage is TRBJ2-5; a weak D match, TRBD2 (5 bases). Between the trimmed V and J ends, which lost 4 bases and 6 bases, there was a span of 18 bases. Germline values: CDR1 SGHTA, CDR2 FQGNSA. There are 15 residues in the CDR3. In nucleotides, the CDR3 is TGTGCCAGCAGCTCCGCAGGAGGAGTGGCTAAGACCCAGTACTTC. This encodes CASSSAGGVAKTQYF.

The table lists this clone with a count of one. CDR3 bases: TGTGCCATCAGTGATAGGTTCTCTAATGAAAAACTGTTTTTT. It encodes CAISDRFSNEKLFF. V usage is TRBV10-3 and J usage is TRBJ1-4, with D unclear. The germline V gene has CDR1 ENHRY and CDR2 SYGVKD. The CDR3 sequence is 14 residues long. Trimming left V 3 bases short and J 3 bases short, with 8 bases between.